This TCR beta chain derives from a study of T cells in narcolepsy. The CDR3 extends over 15 amino acids. CDR1 and CDR2 (germline): SGDLS, YYNGEE. V shed 1 base and J 2 bases; nucleotides not matched to a gene: 5. The method was immunoSEQ multiplex PCR; TCRdb's version includes in-frame clones alone and lacks a portion of them. The table lists about 33,000 clones, around 90% of them singletons. Regarding the study as a whole: Autoreactive clonotypes reportedly recurred in blood of same and different patients, not controls. Autoreactive HCRT-specific and TRIB2-specific clonotypes were marked in same-patient CSF-versus-blood CD4+ comparisons.

Notes on this clone: The antigen remains unidentified.

This clonotype originated in a human donor with narcolepsy. The sample consisted of CD45RA- memory CD4+ T cells from PBMCs. This rearrangement joins TRBV9 to TRBJ2-7; 8 bases map to TRBD2. The CDR3 bases are TGTGCCAGCAGCGTACGAGCGGGGGCGACCTACGAGCAGTACTTC. Encoded protein: CASSVRAGATYEQYF. The full variable domain, completed using reference TRBV9 and TRBJ2-7, is DSGVTQTPKHLITATGQRVTLRCSPRSGDLSVYWYQQSLDQGLQFLIQYYNGEERAKGNILERFSAQQFPDLHSELNLSSLELGDSALYFCASSVRAGATYEQYFGPGTRLTVT.